The 26 T cell receptor beta chains below all came from one sample that was sequenced in a study of cytomegalovirus exposure and HLA in healthy donors. Data came from immunoSEQ multiplex PCR; TCRdb stores just in-frame clones and leaves some out. The table lists approximately 280,000 clones, 65% to 90% of them singletons, with approximately 1% in the top ten. Sequencing was carried out using PBMCs. Every receptor here comes from a woman under 30 in good health and CMV-seronegative.

CDR3 sequence reads: CASSQDGGNTEAFF. The CDR3 DNA follows: TGCGCCAGCAGCCAAGACGGGGGGAACACTGAAGCTTTCTTT. This rearrangement joins TRBV4-3 to TRBJ1-1, with D possibly being TRBD1 (5 bases). Trimming removed 0 bases from V and 1 base from J, with 6 bases in between. Germline V CDR1 and CDR2: LGHNA, YSLEER. This CDR3 spans 14 amino acids.

The chain employs TRBV19 and TRBJ2-7, with D tentatively TRBD1 (6 bases). The CDR3 is 14 amino acids. The germline CDR1 and CDR2 sequences are LNHDA and SQIVND (reference sequence). V was pared by 5 bases and J by 0 bases, with 11 bases between. The CDR3 region has the DNA TGTGCCAGTAGTCCTCGGGACACCTCCTACGAGCAGTACTTC. Encoded protein: CASSPRDTSYEQYF.

This sequence joins TRBV4-3 and TRBJ1-1; D possibly corresponds to TRBD1 (6 bases). The CDR3 length is 14 residues. Germline values: CDR1 LGHNA, CDR2 YSLEER. V lost 8 bases, J lost 0 bases, and 13 bases lay in between. The CDR3 DNA reads TGCGCCAGCTCGTCGAGGGGGATGAACACTGAAGCTTTCTTT. Encoded protein: CASSSRGMNTEAFF.

This chain connects TRBV5-1 to TRBJ2-5, with D perhaps matching TRBD1 (5 bases). Looked up from germline, CDR1 is SGHRS and CDR2 is YFSETQ. The CDR3 is 13 residues long. V lost 3 bases, J lost 5 bases, and 11 bases lay in between. As DNA, the CDR3 is TGCGCCAGCAGCTGGGGCTCGGCGGAGACCCAGTACTTC. This sequence encodes CASSWGSAETQYF.

V gene TRBV4-3 combines with J gene TRBJ1-2; D is unresolved. CDR3 length: 15 amino acids. Germline V gene data show CDR1 as LGHNA and CDR2 as YSLEER. Trimming removed 0 bases at V and 2 bases at J, with 10 bases between. CDR3 loop: CASSQEAGGNYGYTF. The CDR3 DNA follows: TGCGCCAGCAGCCAAGAGGCCGGAGGAAACTATGGCTACACCTTC.

The chain combines TRBV18 with TRBJ2-3, with D possibly being TRBD2 (6 bases). Between the trimmed V and J ends, which lost 4 bases and 5 bases, there was a span of 16 bases. CDR3 length equals 15 residues. Germline V gene lookup returns CDR1 KGHSH and CDR2 LQKENI. Written as DNA, the CDR3 is TGTGCCAGCTCACTCAGCAACCTAGCGAGAGATACGCAGTATTTT. It translates to CASSLSNLARDTQYF. The variable domain in full, completed from reference TRBV18 and TRBJ2-3, reads NAGVMQNPRHLVRRRGQEARLRCSPMKGHSHVYWYRQLPEEGLKFMVYLQKENIIDESGMPKERFSAEFPKEGPSILRIQQVVRGDSAAYFCASSLSNLARDTQYFGPGTRLTVL.

V gene TRBV6-5 combines with J gene TRBJ1-2, with TRBD1 as a possible D gene (5 bases). The CDR3 runs 15 residues. Germline loops: CDR1 MNHEY, CDR2 SVGAGI. Trimming stripped 6 bases from V and 6 bases from J, with 20 bases between. In DNA, the CDR3 is TGTGCCAGCAGCGACGGATGGGGGGACGCTGATGGCTACACCTTC. Amino acids: CASSDGWGDADGYTF.

The V and J genes are TRBV6-1 and TRBJ2-3; 7 nucleotides line up with TRBD1. Germline V CDR1 and CDR2: MNHNS, SASEGT. The CDR3 is 15 amino acids. V was pared by 2 bases and J by 5 bases, with 7 bases of the junction left unmatched. Written as DNA, the CDR3 is TGTGCCAGCAGTGAAACCGTCCCAGGGGGAGATACGCAGTATTTT. Its protein is CASSETVPGGDTQYF.

V and J are TRBV13 and TRBJ2-7; 10 bases map to TRBD2. From germline, CDR1 is PRHDT and CDR2 FYEKMQ (reference sequence). V lost 5 bases, J lost 5 bases, and 12 bases stayed unmatched. This CDR3 contains 16 residues. This chain's CDR3 is CASSPWTSGHLNEQYF. The CDR3, as DNA: TGTGCCAGCAGCCCATGGACTAGCGGACACCTAAACGAGCAGTACTTC. Looking up the rest from reference TRBV13 and TRBJ2-7 gives the full variable domain: AAGVIQSPRHLIKEKRETATLKCYPIPRHDTVYWYQQGPGQDPQFLISFYEKMQSDKGSIPDRFSAQQFSDYHSELNMSSLELGDSALYFCASSPWTSGHLNEQYFGPGTRLTVT.

The chain links TRBV19 to TRBJ1-1; D might be TRBD1 (5 bases). Germline assignment: CDR1 LNHDA and CDR2 SQIVND (reference sequence). The CDR3 has 18 residues. V was cut by 6 bases and J by 4 bases, with 27 bases left in between. The CDR3 reads CASSLRPTGTPGSTEAFF. The CDR3 DNA reads TGTGCCAGTAGCCTGAGACCCACCGGGACTCCGGGAAGCACTGAAGCTTTCTTT.

The chain combines TRBV5-1 with TRBJ2-7; D call uncertain. Trimming shortened V by 4 bases and J by 2 bases, and 13 bases separated the two germline ends. CDR3 length: 14 residues. Germline CDR1 SGHRS, CDR2 YFSETQ. The CDR3: CASSNYMQPYEQYF. The CDR3 DNA reads TGCGCCAGCAGCAATTACATGCAACCCTACGAGCAGTACTTC.

The CDR3 coding sequence is TGTGCCAGCAGCGTAGTTACAGGTTTAGACACCGGGGAGCTGTTTTTT. It is translated as CASSVVTGLDTGELFF. This chain links TRBV9 with TRBJ2-2; D might be TRBD1 (5 bases). The germline V gene has CDR1 SGDLS and CDR2 YYNGEE. Trimming removed 0 bases from V and 3 bases from J, with 12 bases in between. The CDR3 is made up of 16 amino acids.

This clone has just one count. J is TRBJ1-1 and V is TRBV5-1, with D tentatively TRBD1 (5 bases). Per germline, CDR1 SGHRS and CDR2 YFSETQ. V lost 0 bases, J lost 0 bases, and 15 bases lay in between. The CDR3 is 17 residues long. In DNA, the CDR3 is TGCGCCAGCAGCTTGGGAATTGGGGCCTCAATGAACACTGAAGCTTTCTTT. Amino acids: CASSLGIGASMNTEAFF.

The CDR3 loop reads CASIWARTRDNEQFF. The CDR3 coding sequence is TGTGCCAGCATCTGGGCCCGGACACGAGACAATGAGCAGTTCTTC. The V and J genes are TRBV5-6 and TRBJ2-1; D might be TRBD1 (5 bases). From germline, CDR1 is SGHDT and CDR2 YYEEEE. V was trimmed by 6 bases and J by 5 bases, leaving 18 bases between them. The CDR3 covers 15 residues.

J is TRBJ1-3 and V is TRBV4-3; 10 bases agree with TRBD1. The germline V gene has CDR1 LGHNA and CDR2 YSLEER. Losses at the gene ends were 3 bases for V and 9 bases for J; bases not matched to a gene: 8. The CDR3 has 15 residues. The CDR3 region is CASSQEGTGAGTIYF. DNA of the CDR3: TGCGCCAGCAGCCAGGAAGGGACAGGGGCTGGCACCATATATTTT.

The V call is TRBV30, the J call TRBJ1-1; D not certain. V was clipped by 4 bases and J by 2 bases, with 11 bases between them. This CDR3 comprises 13 residues. Germline V gene sequence: CDR1 GTSNPN, CDR2 SVGIG (reference sequence). The CDR3 region has the DNA TGTGCCTGGAAAGGCAGGCGTAACACTGAAGCTTTCTTT. Translated: CAWKGRRNTEAFF.

This clone has only a few counts. This chain links TRBV19 with TRBJ1-5; 10 positions match TRBD1. CDR1 LNHDA and CDR2 SQIVND come from the germline V gene (reference sequence). The V and J ends lost 5 bases and 3 bases, in that order; junction bases with no gene match: 1. This CDR3 is 14 amino acids long. CDR3 DNA sequence: TGTGCCAGTAGTGGGACAGGGGACAATCAGCCCCAGCATTTT. Translation: CASSGTGDNQPQHF.

This chain connects TRBV6-5 to TRBJ1-2; 10 bases are a match to TRBD1. CDR1 and CDR2 (germline): MNHEY, SVGAGI. V dropped 1 base and J dropped 6; count of bases not matched to a gene: 8. This CDR3 region has 16 residues. CDR3 nucleotide sequence: TGTGCCAGCAGTTACTTCATGGGACAGGGGTCCGATGGCTACACCTTC. This sequence encodes CASSYFMGQGSDGYTF.

The chain employs TRBV9 and TRBJ2-6; 9 nucleotides line up with TRBD1. The V segment lost 4 bases and the J segment 4 bases; nucleotides outside the gene matches: 6. CDR1 and CDR2 from the germline V gene are SGDLS and YYNGEE. The CDR3 extends over 16 amino acids. The CDR3 here is CASSKQGAPGANVLTF. The CDR3 region has the DNA TGTGCCAGCAGCAAACAGGGGGCGCCCGGGGCCAACGTCCTGACTTTC.

This chain links TRBV11-3 with TRBJ1-1; D call uncertain. This CDR3 contains 13 residues. Trimming shortened V by 2 bases and J by 3 bases, and 7 bases separated the two germline ends. The germline V gene encodes CDR1 SGHNT and CDR2 YENEEA. For the CDR3, the DNA is TGTGCCAGCAGCTTAAACAGAGACACTGAAGCTTTCTTT. This encodes CASSLNRDTEAFF.

The chain is built from TRBV7-2 and TRBJ2-7; tentatively, D is TRBD1 (6 bases). The CDR3 is 15 residues long. Germline assignment: CDR1 SGHTA and CDR2 FQGNSA. The ends were cut back, 5 bases at V and 2 bases at J, with 16 bases in the middle. CDR3 region: CASSLYPGTPYEQYF. In nucleotides, the CDR3 is TGTGCCAGCAGCCTATACCCTGGGACACCCTACGAGCAGTACTTC.

This chain links TRBV6-1 with TRBJ2-3; TRBD1 aligns across 10 bases. Trimming took 5 bases from V and 2 from J; bases not matched to a gene: 4. CDR1 is MNHNS, CDR2 SASEGT, per germline. The CDR3 has 15 amino acids. In nucleotides, the CDR3 is TGTGCCAGCAGTCCCGGGACAGGGGTCACAGATACGCAGTATTTT. It encodes CASSPGTGVTDTQYF.

This sequence joins TRBV4-1 and TRBJ1-5; the match to TRBD1 covers 9 bases. This CDR3 contains 15 residues. From germline, CDR1 is MGHRA and CDR2 YSYEKL. Trimming cost V 2 bases and J 7 bases; bases outside gene matches: 6. The CDR3 sequence: CASSQLTGGRQPQHF. CDR3 nucleotides: TGCGCCAGCAGCCAATTGACAGGGGGACGACAGCCCCAGCATTTT.

The rearrangement uses TRBV19 and TRBJ1-3; D not resolved. The CDR3 length is 15 residues. The V end lost 5 bases, the J end lost 7 bases, and 18 bases lay between the germline ends. CDR1 is LNHDA, CDR2 SQIVND, per germline (reference sequence). The CDR3, as DNA: TGTGCCAGTAGTCCCGAAACTATTCCCCGCAACACCATATATTTT. Protein: CASSPETIPRNTIYF.

The rearrangement joins TRBV2 to TRBJ2-1; no definite D call. CDR3 length: 13 amino acids. Per germline, CDR1 SNHLY and CDR2 FYNNEI. Trimming pared 8 bases from V and 0 bases from J, leaving 8 bases between. The CDR3 nucleotides read TGTGCCAGCGTTTCCGGCTCCTACAATGAGCAGTTCTTC. Amino acids: CASVSGSYNEQFF.

The chain is built from TRBV5-1 and TRBJ1-5, with a weak D call TRBD1 (5 bases). Germline CDR1 reads SGHRS; CDR2 reads YFSETQ. The CDR3 sequence is 14 residues long. The germline V and J ends were trimmed by 4 bases and 5 bases, with 13 bases remaining between them. The CDR3 DNA sequence: TGCGCCAGCAGCCCCGACCCGGGGGATCAGCCCCAGCATTTT. Its protein product is CASSPDPGDQPQHF.